The 4 T cell receptor beta chains below were found in one sample sequenced in a study of tumor and adjacent non-tumor tissue in lung cancer. The template was RNA from unsorted bulk tissue. Distant lung tissue was collected more than 3 cm away from the tumor edge. The library came from three nested PCR rounds adapted from ARM-PCR protocols. From the multiplex PCR reads, TCRdb called clonotypes with MiXCR, one entry per CDR3 protein. The sample yields 40,000 to 45,000 distinct CDR3 sequences, 60% to 70% seen once. Sequencing input: distant non-tumor lung tissue. Source of these receptors: a woman aged 35 to 49 with non-small cell lung cancer.

This clonotype was seen a few times. The chain joins TRBV20-1 to TRBJ2-3, with 7 nucleotides matching TRBD2. V was clipped by 1 base and J by 1 base; unmatched bases: 8. The germline gives CDR1 DFQATT, CDR2 SNEGSKA (reference sequence). The CDR3 consists of 16 residues. CDR3 coding DNA: TGCAGTGCTAGAGGTCCGGCTAGCGGTCGCACAGATACGCAGTATTTT. Translating it yields CSARGPASGRTDTQYF.

Turning to this clonotype: A much larger clone differs by one base, so this may be a read error. The rearrangement links TRBV5-6 to TRBJ2-4, with 8 nucleotides matching TRBD1. The germline V gene has CDR1 SGHDT and CDR2 YYEEEE. V lost 4 bases, J lost 15 bases, and 21 bases stayed unmatched. The CDR3 length is 16 residues. In nucleotides, the CDR3 is TGTGCCAGCAGCGACGGACCGGGACAGGCGACAAGTTCCCGGTACTTC. It is translated as CASSDGPGQATSSRYF.

This clonotype was detected ten times or more. This rearrangement joins TRBV20-1 to TRBJ2-5, with D perhaps matching TRBD2 (5 bases). The germline V and J ends were trimmed by 4 bases and 1 base, with 10 bases remaining between them. This CDR3 is 13 amino acids long. In germline, CDR1 is DFQATT, CDR2 SNEGSKA (reference sequence). CDR3 sequence: CSAIAGLQETQYF. As DNA, the CDR3 is TGCAGTGCTATCGCGGGCCTCCAAGAGACCCAGTACTTC.

The sample holds a few counts of this clonotype. The rearrangement links TRBV20-1 to TRBJ2-1; D possibly corresponds to TRBD2 (5 bases). CDR3 size: 13 residues. The germline V gene encodes CDR1 DFQATT and CDR2 SNEGSKA (reference sequence). Trimming left V 2 bases short and J 6 bases short, with 11 bases between. CDR3 DNA sequence: TGCAGTGCTAGAAGGGTAGCGACCAATGAGCAGTTCTTC. It translates to CSARRVATNEQFF.